A selection of T cell receptor beta chains follows, all from one sample in a study of blood T cell repertoires in COVID-19. TCRdb keeps only in-frame clones here, not all; method: immunoSEQ multiplex PCR. The table records fewer than 200,000 clones, under 85% of them present only once. The sequencing sample was made of peripheral blood. These receptors were collected from a woman in her 70s with COVID-19, enrolled during active disease. CDR3s include the opening cysteine and the closing phenylalanine or tryptophan. A D gene is named only where the DNA matches it firmly. The listing skips clone size in some rows; elsewhere it reads once, few, many or a size class.

CDR3aa: CASSNRGLDEAFF; CDR3nt: TGTGCCAGTAGTAACAGGGGGCTTGATGAAGCTTTCTTT; d_gene: TRBD1; abundance: NA; j_gene: TRBJ1-1; v_gene: TRBV19
CDR3aa: CASSLSGTEIHSGANVLTF; CDR3nt: TGTGCCAGCAGCTTGTCCGGGACAGAAATTCACTCTGGGGCCAACGTCCTGACTTTC; d_gene: TRBD1; abundance: once; j_gene: TRBJ2-6; v_gene: TRBV5-5
CDR3aa: CATADLAGGTDTQYF; CDR3nt: TGTGCCACCGCGGATCTAGCGGGAGGCACAGATACGCAGTATTTT; d_gene: TRBD2; abundance: few; j_gene: TRBJ2-3; v_gene: TRBV10-3
CDR3aa: CASSPNRVGQPQHF; CDR3nt: TGTGCCAGCAGCCCCAACAGGGTTGGTCAGCCCCAGCATTTT; d_gene: NA; abundance: NA; j_gene: TRBJ1-5; v_gene: TRBV21-1
CDR3aa: CASTTARGNEQFF; CDR3nt: TGTGCCAGTACTACCGCCAGAGGGAATGAGCAGTTCTTC; d_gene: NA; abundance: NA; j_gene: TRBJ2-1; v_gene: TRBV19
CDR3aa: CASRHGHQETQYF; CDR3nt: TGTGCCAGTAGGCATGGGCACCAAGAGACCCAGTACTTC; d_gene: NA; abundance: NA; j_gene: TRBJ2-5; v_gene: TRBV19
CDR3aa: CASSLGTGYEQYF; CDR3nt: TGTGCCAGCAGCTTAGGGACAGGGTACGAGCAGTACTTC; d_gene: TRBD1; abundance: NA; j_gene: TRBJ2-7; v_gene: TRBV11-2
CDR3aa: CSVEDYRGDTQYF; CDR3nt: TGCAGCGTTGAAGATTATAGGGGGGATACGCAGTATTTT; d_gene: NA; abundance: NA; j_gene: TRBJ2-3; v_gene: TRBV29-1
CDR3aa: CASSNRGGATNEKLFF; CDR3nt: TGTGCCAGTAGTAACAGGGGAGGAGCCACTAATGAAAAACTGTTTTTT; d_gene: TRBD1; abundance: NA; j_gene: TRBJ1-4; v_gene: TRBV19
CDR3aa: CASSLRKQGFGETQYF; CDR3nt: TGTGCCAGCAGCTTGCGCAAACAGGGTTTCGGAGAGACCCAGTACTTC; d_gene: NA; abundance: NA; j_gene: TRBJ2-5; v_gene: TRBV11-3
CDR3aa: CASKTSGSGTDTQYF; CDR3nt: TGTGCCAGCAAGACTAGCGGGAGTGGTACAGATACGCAGTATTTT; d_gene: TRBD2; abundance: NA; j_gene: TRBJ2-3; v_gene: TRBV6-5
CDR3aa: CASSPRITGSYEQYF; CDR3nt: TGTGCCAGCTCACCACGGATAACAGGGTCATACGAGCAGTACTTC; d_gene: NA; abundance: once; j_gene: TRBJ2-7; v_gene: TRBV18
CDR3aa: CASSPRGYNSPLHF; CDR3nt: TGTGCCAGCAGCCCGCGGGGTTATAATTCACCCCTCCACTTT; d_gene: NA; abundance: NA; j_gene: TRBJ1-6; v_gene: TRBV28
CDR3aa: CASSTPTLMNTEAFF; CDR3nt: TGTGCCAGCAGTACTCCGACATTGATGAACACTGAAGCTTTCTTT; d_gene: NA; abundance: NA; j_gene: TRBJ1-1; v_gene: TRBV28
CDR3aa: CASSLEPVSGQPQHF; CDR3nt: TGCGCCAGCAGCTTGGAGCCGGTCTCAGGTCAGCCCCAGCATTTT; d_gene: NA; abundance: once; j_gene: TRBJ1-5; v_gene: TRBV5-1
CDR3aa: CASSISGRASLAKNIQYF; CDR3nt: TGTGCCAGTAGTATAAGCGGGAGGGCCTCTCTCGCCAAAAACATTCAGTACTTC; d_gene: TRBD2; abundance: NA; j_gene: TRBJ2-4; v_gene: TRBV19
CDR3aa: CASSLSPPGGLAASTDTQYF; CDR3nt: TGTGCCAGCAGCTTATCCCCTCCGGGCGGGCTAGCGGCTAGCACAGATACGCAGTATTTT; d_gene: TRBD2; abundance: NA; j_gene: TRBJ2-3; v_gene: TRBV7-6
CDR3aa: CAWSVGTVSGNTIYF; CDR3nt: TGTGCCTGGAGTGTAGGGACAGTCTCTGGAAACACCATATATTTT; d_gene: TRBD1; abundance: NA; j_gene: TRBJ1-3; v_gene: TRBV30
CDR3aa: CAWRDRQGVGELFF; CDR3nt: TGTGCCTGGAGAGACAGACAGGGGGTCGGGGAGCTGTTTTTT; d_gene: TRBD1; abundance: NA; j_gene: TRBJ2-2; v_gene: TRBV30
CDR3aa: CSVLRYEKLFF; CDR3nt: TGCAGCGTTTTGAGATATGAAAAACTGTTTTTT; d_gene: NA; abundance: NA; j_gene: TRBJ1-4; v_gene: TRBV29-1
CDR3aa: CASKRQGAVGGEKLFF; CDR3nt: TGTGCCAGCAAAAGGCAGGGGGCGGTGGGTGGTGAAAAACTGTTTTTT; d_gene: TRBD1; abundance: once; j_gene: TRBJ1-4; v_gene: TRBV27
CDR3aa: CASSKTGTSGRAGADTQYF; CDR3nt: TGTGCCAGCAGCAAGACCGGGACTAGCGGGAGGGCCGGGGCAGATACGCAGTATTTT; d_gene: TRBD2; abundance: NA; j_gene: TRBJ2-3; v_gene: TRBV7-2
CDR3aa: CSVEVADTQYF; CDR3nt: TGCAGCGTTGAAGTAGCAGATACGCAGTATTTT; d_gene: NA; abundance: once; j_gene: TRBJ2-3; v_gene: TRBV29-1
CDR3aa: CASSLQDGYTF; CDR3nt: TGTGCCAGCAGTTTACAGGATGGCTACACCTTC; d_gene: NA; abundance: few; j_gene: TRBJ1-2; v_gene: TRBV6-1
CDR3aa: CASGDSFYGYTF; CDR3nt: TGTGCCAGCGGGGACAGCTTCTATGGCTACACCTTC; d_gene: TRBD1; abundance: NA; j_gene: TRBJ1-2; v_gene: TRBV28
CDR3aa: CASSLWGERNTDTQYF; CDR3nt: TGCGCCAGCAGCTTATGGGGAGAGCGGAACACAGATACGCAGTATTTT; d_gene: NA; abundance: NA; j_gene: TRBJ2-3; v_gene: TRBV5-1
CDR3aa: CGSWTAGYEQYF; CDR3nt: TGTGGCAGCTGGACAGCAGGCTACGAGCAGTACTTC; d_gene: NA; abundance: NA; j_gene: TRBJ2-7; v_gene: TRBV28
CDR3aa: CASSPGTTNTGELFF; CDR3nt: TGTGCCAGCAGCCCCGGGACAACGAACACCGGGGAGCTGTTTTTT; d_gene: NA; abundance: NA; j_gene: TRBJ2-2; v_gene: TRBV5-8
CDR3aa: CASSLGQFYGYTF; CDR3nt: TGTGCCAGCAGCCTTGGACAGTTCTATGGCTACACCTTC; d_gene: NA; abundance: NA; j_gene: TRBJ1-2; v_gene: TRBV6-6
CDR3aa: CASRSSYNSPLHF; CDR3nt: TGTGCCAGCAGGAGCTCCTATAATTCACCCCTCCACTTT; d_gene: NA; abundance: NA; j_gene: TRBJ1-6; v_gene: TRBV27
CDR3aa: CASSFQGIGGNTIYF; CDR3nt: TGTGCCAGCAGTTTTCAGGGAATAGGTGGAAACACCATATATTTT; d_gene: NA; abundance: NA; j_gene: TRBJ1-3; v_gene: TRBV28
CDR3aa: CASSLRTRMGDTQYF; CDR3nt: TGTGCCAGCAGCTTAAGGACTAGGATGGGAGATACGCAGTATTTT; d_gene: TRBD2; abundance: NA; j_gene: TRBJ2-3; v_gene: TRBV7-8
CDR3aa: CASSSAGRNTEAFF; CDR3nt: TGTGCCAGCAGTTCCGCCGGGAGGAACACTGAAGCTTTCTTT; d_gene: NA; abundance: NA; j_gene: TRBJ1-1; v_gene: TRBV27
CDR3aa: CASSSNSRGYTF; CDR3nt: TGTGCCAGCAGTTCAAACAGTCGTGGCTACACCTTC; d_gene: NA; abundance: NA; j_gene: TRBJ1-2; v_gene: TRBV28
CDR3aa: CASSSSKVTGASYGYTF; CDR3nt: TGTGCCAGCAGCTCATCTAAGGTGACAGGAGCGTCCTATGGCTACACCTTC; d_gene: NA; abundance: NA; j_gene: TRBJ1-2; v_gene: TRBV28
CDR3aa: CASSYGTADQPQHF; CDR3nt: TGTGCCAGCAGTTACGGGACAGCCGATCAGCCCCAGCATTTT; d_gene: TRBD1; abundance: NA; j_gene: TRBJ1-5; v_gene: TRBV28
CDR3aa: CATTRTVGNTEAFF; CDR3nt: TGTGCCACCACCCGGACAGTGGGGAACACTGAAGCTTTCTTT; d_gene: NA; abundance: once; j_gene: TRBJ1-1; v_gene: TRBV2
CDR3aa: CATSDFGGSVYEQYF; CDR3nt: TGTGCCACCAGTGATTTCGGCGGGAGTGTCTACGAGCAGTACTTC; d_gene: TRBD2; abundance: NA; j_gene: TRBJ2-7; v_gene: TRBV24-1
CDR3aa: CASRPGLVNTEAFF; CDR3nt: TGTGCCAGCAGACCAGGGTTGGTGAACACTGAAGCTTTCTTT; d_gene: NA; abundance: once; j_gene: TRBJ1-1; v_gene: TRBV7-2
CDR3aa: CASKPGTAVNTQYF; CDR3nt: TGTGCCAGCAAACCCGGGACAGCCGTTAATACGCAGTATTTT; d_gene: TRBD1; abundance: NA; j_gene: TRBJ2-3; v_gene: TRBV2
CDR3aa: CASSSQGLAGGPEQYF; CDR3nt: TGTGCCAGCAGTTCCCAAGGACTAGCGGGAGGGCCTGAGCAGTACTTC; d_gene: TRBD2; abundance: once; j_gene: TRBJ2-7; v_gene: TRBV2